Shown below are 29 T cell receptor beta chains from a single sample sequenced in a study of blood T cell repertoires in COVID-19. Assay used: immunoSEQ multiplex PCR; TCRdb lists only in-frame clones, some missing. The repertoire holds roughly 120,000 clones, with around four fifths as singletons. Sequenced material: peripheral blood. The receptors stem from a man in his sixties or seventies with active or convalescent COVID-19.

The V and J genes are TRBV7-6 and TRBJ1-3; TRBD1 aligns across 11 bases. This CDR3 spans 17 amino acids. After removal of 5 bases from V and 2 bases from J, the junction contained 8 bases not matched to a gene. Germline V lookup: CDR1 SGHVS, CDR2 FNYEAQ. CDR3 DNA: TGTGCCAGCAGCCCCCGGGACAGGGGGAAGGCTGGAAACACCATATATTTT. Residues: CASSPRDRGKAGNTIYF.

The rearrangement joins TRBV4-2 to TRBJ1-2, with 11 bases lining up with TRBD1. Germline CDR1 LGHNA, CDR2 YNFKEQ. V trimming: 1 base; J trimming: 7 bases; junction bases outside the gene matches: 8. The CDR3 runs 16 residues. The CDR3 is CASSQALGGTGGGYTF. In nucleotides, the CDR3 is TGTGCCAGCAGCCAAGCCCTTGGCGGGACAGGGGGTGGCTACACCTTC.

The CDR3 spells CASSPASWARYEQYF. CDR3 DNA: TGTGCCAGCAGCCCCGCAAGTTGGGCAAGGTACGAGCAGTACTTC. The chain uses TRBV11-2 and TRBJ2-7; D gene ambiguous. With 5 bases removed from V and 4 bases from J, the gap between germline ends came to 18 bases. Germline V gene lookup returns CDR1 SGHAT and CDR2 FQNNGV. The CDR3 covers 15 residues.

The genes are TRBV5-1 and TRBJ1-4; tentatively, D is TRBD1 (5 bases). This CDR3 is built from 15 residues. The V end lost 4 bases, the J end lost 4 bases, and 14 bases lay between the germline ends. The germline V gene encodes CDR1 SGHRS and CDR2 YFSETQ. CDR3 residues: CASSGSGGYNEKLFF. The CDR3 nucleotides read TGCGCCAGCAGCGGGTCGGGGGGTTATAATGAAAAACTGTTTTTT.

The V call is TRBV7-2, the J call TRBJ2-7, with D tentatively TRBD2 (5 bases). The CDR3 length is 16 residues. The V end was cut by 4 bases, the J end by 1 base, with 17 bases between. CDR1 SGHTA and CDR2 FQGNSA come from the germline V gene. CDR3 nucleotides: TGTGCCAGCAGCTCCCGCGGGCGGATACCATCCTACGAGCAGTACTTC. Protein product: CASSSRGRIPSYEQYF.

This clone was seen once. The chain has TRBV6-6 and TRBJ1-5; D may be TRBD1 (5 bases). Trimming took 2 bases from V and 9 from J, leaving 14 bases between them. Looked up from germline, CDR1 is MNHNY and CDR2 is SVGAGI (reference sequence). CDR3 length: 14 amino acids. CDR3 DNA sequence: TGTGCCAGCAGTTACCCCCCGACAGATTCGCCCCAGCATTTT. This encodes CASSYPPTDSPQHF.

The DNA of the CDR3 is TGTGCCAGCAGCCCCGGGACATATGGCTACACCTTC. Translated: CASSPGTYGYTF. The chain carries TRBV5-5 and TRBJ1-2; a possible D gene is TRBD1 (6 bases). Germline CDR1 reads SGHKS; CDR2 reads YYEKEE (reference sequence). V lost 4 bases to trimming and J lost 5 bases, with 9 bases between them. This CDR3 is built from 12 residues. The whole variable domain, filled in from reference TRBV5-5 and TRBJ1-2, reads DAGVTQSPTHLIKTRGQQVTLRCSPISGHKSVSWYQQVLGQGPQFIFQYYEKEERGRGNFPDRFSARQFPNYSSELNVNALLLGDSALYLCASSPGTYGYTFGSGTRLTVV.

J is TRBJ2-1 and V is TRBV18; D is possibly TRBD1 (5 bases). The ends were cut back, 2 bases at V and 6 bases at J, with 8 bases in the middle. CDR1 and CDR2 (germline): KGHSH, LQKENI. The CDR3 spans 13 residues. The CDR3 loop reads CASSPGARNEQFF. Here the CDR3 DNA reads TGTGCCAGCTCACCAGGGGCCCGCAATGAGCAGTTCTTC.

The chain carries TRBV4-3 and TRBJ1-2, with D perhaps TRBD1 (5 bases). V lost 4 bases and J 0 bases, leaving 12 bases between the germline ends. The CDR3 covers 15 residues. The germline gives CDR1 LGHNA, CDR2 YSLEER. As DNA, the CDR3 is TGCGCCAGCAGCCCAGGTGGCAGGGCTAACTATGGCTACACCTTC. It encodes CASSPGGRANYGYTF.

The chain employs TRBV5-1 and TRBJ2-1; 9 bases map to TRBD1. CDR3 length: 15 amino acids. V lost 0 bases, J lost 9 bases, and 7 bases stayed unmatched. CDR1 is SGHRS and CDR2 is YFSETQ in the germline V gene. CDR3 sequence reads: CASSLAGQGNGEQFF. The CDR3 DNA reads TGCGCCAGCAGCTTGGCGGGACAGGGCAACGGTGAGCAGTTCTTC. Looking up the rest from reference TRBV5-1 and TRBJ2-1 gives the full variable domain: KAGVTQTPRYLIKTRGQQVTLSCSPISGHRSVSWYQQTPGQGLQFLFEYFSETQRNKGNFPGRFSGRQFSNSRSEMNVSTLELGDSALYLCASSLAGQGNGEQFFGPGTRLTVL.

The chain employs TRBV18 and TRBJ1-4; the match to TRBD1 covers 7 bases. Germline lookup yields CDR1 KGHSH and CDR2 LQKENI. The CDR3 extends over 16 amino acids. V shed 0 bases and J 7 bases; nucleotides not matched to a gene: 8. The CDR3 is CASSPPHRGSVEKLFF. The CDR3 nucleotides are TGTGCCAGCTCACCACCACACAGGGGTTCGGTTGAAAAACTGTTTTTT.

The rearrangement links TRBV12-3 or TRBV12-4 to TRBJ1-2; D is uncertain. The ends were cut back, 3 bases at V and 3 bases at J, with 8 bases in the middle. This CDR3 is 13 amino acids long. CDR3 residues: CASSFAGHYGYTF. DNA of the CDR3: TGTGCCAGCAGTTTCGCGGGTCACTATGGCTACACCTTC.

The chain recombines TRBV4-1 with TRBJ1-5; D is uncertain. V was shortened by 0 bases and J by 0 bases, with 15 bases between the two germline ends. Germline assignment: CDR1 MGHRA and CDR2 YSYEKL. The CDR3 sequence is 18 residues long. CDR3 DNA sequence: TGCGCCAGCAGCCAAGATTATAGTAGGGAGTATAGCAATCAGCCCCAGCATTTT. Protein sequence: CASSQDYSREYSNQPQHF.

This clone was counted between two and nine times. The CDR3 DNA sequence: TGTGCCAGCAGCCGTCCTGGACTGGGCTACGAGCAGTACTTC. Translation: CASSRPGLGYEQYF. The chain recombines TRBV4-2 with TRBJ2-7, with D possibly being TRBD2 (5 bases). The germline gives CDR1 LGHNA, CDR2 YNFKEQ. This CDR3 contains 14 residues. V was cut by 4 bases and J by 3 bases, with 13 bases left in between.

V usage is TRBV30 and J usage is TRBJ2-7; D gene unclear. The CDR3 runs to 11 residues. Germline V gene sequence: CDR1 GTSNPN, CDR2 SVGIG (reference sequence). The ends were cut back, 4 bases at V and 3 bases at J, with 7 bases in the middle. In nucleotides, the CDR3 is TGTGCCTGGAATACTCTCTACGAGCAGTACTTC. Amino acid sequence: CAWNTLYEQYF.

This clone is labeled as medium-sized. This chain uses TRBV29-1 with TRBJ1-1, with unresolved D. CDR3 length equals 15 residues. The germline gives CDR1 SQVTM, CDR2 ANQGSEA. V was shortened by 6 bases and J by 1 base, with 18 bases between the two germline ends. CDR3 sequence reads: CSVALSVGGNTEAFF. CDR3 DNA: TGCAGCGTAGCCCTGTCGGTGGGAGGGAACACTGAAGCTTTCTTT.

V gene TRBV6-1 combines with J gene TRBJ1-4, with a tentative D call TRBD1 (5 bases). The CDR3 covers 14 residues. From germline, CDR1 is MNHNS and CDR2 SASEGT. Trimming left V 2 bases short and J 10 bases short, with 14 bases between. The DNA of the CDR3 is TGTGCCAGCAGTGAATTGGGGGGTTTGGGAAAACTGTTTTTT. Translated, it gives CASSELGGLGKLFF.

The chain links TRBV7-2 to TRBJ1-1; D might be TRBD1 (6 bases). V lost 5 bases to trimming and J lost 11 bases, with 18 bases between them. This CDR3 spans 13 amino acids. CDR1 SGHTA and CDR2 FQGNSA come from the germline V gene. CDR3 sequence: CASSPGAGVIAFF. The CDR3 coding sequence is TGTGCCAGCAGCCCAGGGGCAGGTGTGATTGCTTTCTTT.

V usage is TRBV5-4 and J usage is TRBJ2-5; 8 bases line up with TRBD2. J lost 2 bases, V lost 5 bases, and 14 bases had no gene match. The CDR3 has 17 amino acids. Germline CDR1 reads SGHNT; CDR2 reads YYREEE (reference sequence). DNA for the CDR3: TGTGCCAGCAGAGACTACAGAGGGGCTAGCGGGCAAGAGACCCAGTACTTC. Its protein is CASRDYRGASGQETQYF.

This chain joins TRBV19 and TRBJ1-4; 7 positions match TRBD1. Germline trimming cut 4 bases from V and 8 bases from J; bases unmatched to any gene: 4. This CDR3 is built from 13 residues. Germline V CDR1 and CDR2: LNHDA, SQIVND (reference sequence). The CDR3 DNA reads as TGTGCCAGTAGTAAAGGGGGCGCGGAAAAACTGTTTTTT. It encodes CASSKGGAEKLFF.

This clone was detected only a few times. This chain connects TRBV7-3 to TRBJ1-2; 8 bases match TRBD1. This CDR3 spans 16 amino acids. Losses at the gene ends were 5 bases for V and 3 bases for J; bases not matched to a gene: 11. Germline V gives CDR1 SGHTA, CDR2 FQGTGA. The CDR3 DNA is TGTGCCAGCAGCAAATTCGACAGGGGAGAGGACTATGGCTACACCTTC. It specifies CASSKFDRGEDYGYTF.

The chain is built from TRBV6-6 and TRBJ2-7; weak D call: TRBD1 (7 bases). Looked up from germline, CDR1 is MNHNY and CDR2 is SVGAGI (reference sequence). Trimming removed 6 bases from V and 2 bases from J, with 14 bases in between. The CDR3 is 14 amino acids. CDR3 coding DNA: TGTGCCAGCAGGAATACAGGGGAGGCCTACGAGCAGTACTTC. This codes for CASRNTGEAYEQYF.

As concerns this clone: The junction does not match germline at one end; this may be a read error. This chain links TRBV27 with TRBJ1-4; 8 bases fit TRBD1. The CDR3 contains 14 residues. From germline, CDR1 is MNHEY and CDR2 SMNVEV (reference sequence). The CDR3 protein is CASCLQGGNEKLFF. The DNA for the CDR3 is TGTGCCAGCTGTTTACAGGGGGGTAATGAAAAACTGTTTTTT.

The table lists this clone with a count of one. V usage is TRBV9 and J usage is TRBJ2-2; 8 bases fit TRBD1. The germline V gene encodes CDR1 SGDLS and CDR2 YYNGEE. The CDR3 contains 15 residues. After removal of 2 bases from V and 6 bases from J, the junction contained 6 bases not matched to a gene. CDR3 nucleotides: TGTGCCAGCAGCGTTGGCCAGGGGGCCGCCGGGGAGCTGTTTTTT. Translated: CASSVGQGAAGELFF.

The chain employs TRBV28 and TRBJ1-6; D remains ambiguous. CDR1 and CDR2 (germline): MDHEN, SYDVKM. V lost 2 bases to trimming and J lost 4 bases, with 6 bases between them. The CDR3 covers 14 residues. CDR3 nucleotide sequence: TGTGCCAGCAGTTTAGCGGGGTATAATTCACCCCTCCACTTT. Residues: CASSLAGYNSPLHF.

The genes are TRBV3-1 (or the pseudogene TRBV3-2) and TRBJ1-1, with 12 bases that match TRBD1. Germline V gene data show CDR1 as LGHDT and CDR2 as YNNKEL (reference sequence). The V gene end was trimmed by 6 bases and the J gene end by 4 bases; junction bases not matched to a gene: 6. The CDR3 contains 15 residues. CDR3 in amino acids: CASSRDRGLFTEAFF. The DNA for the CDR3 is TGTGCCAGCAGTCGGGACAGGGGGCTTTTCACTGAAGCTTTCTTT.

On this clone itself: One end of the junction does not line up with germline, which may come from a read error. The CDR3 loop is CANSPGQMYTGELFF. In nucleotides, the CDR3 is TGTGCCAACAGCCCGGGACAGATGTACACCGGGGAGCTGTTTTTT. This chain connects TRBV11-2 to TRBJ2-2; 7 bases match TRBD1. Germline V gene data show CDR1 as SGHAT and CDR2 as FQNNGV. This CDR3 spans 15 amino acids.

V gene TRBV7-2 combines with J gene TRBJ2-5, with D possibly being TRBD1 (7 bases). The CDR3 runs to 17 residues. V lost 0 bases, J lost 3 bases, and 17 bases lay in between. Germline assignment: CDR1 SGHTA and CDR2 FQGNSA. CDR3 DNA: TGTGCCAGCAGCTTAGCGTCCTCTGGCAGGGGGGAAGAGACCCAGTACTTC. Its translation is CASSLASSGRGEETQYF.

The chain is built from TRBV4-2 and TRBJ2-7; 7 bases are a match to TRBD1. V lost 8 bases and J lost 2; bases outside the gene matches: 9. CDR1 is LGHNA and CDR2 is YNFKEQ in the germline V gene. The CDR3 is 14 amino acids. For the CDR3, the DNA is TGTGCCAGCTACCGACAGGGTGCAGCCTACGAGCAGTACTTC. Its protein product is CASYRQGAAYEQYF.